This is a list of T cell receptor beta chains from one sample in a study of blood T cell repertoires in COVID-19. Profiling relied on immunoSEQ multiplex PCR, and the TCRdb table lists in-frame clones only, not all of them. The sample carries some 230,000 clones, roughly nine tenths recorded once. Sequenced: peripheral blood. These receptor sequences come from a woman aged 45-65 years with COVID-19, enrolled during active disease. The CDR3 runs from the conserved cysteine through the conserved F or W. D genes are given only for firm matches. Size values are once, few and many counts, or a class for expanded clones, and some rows have none.

J | size | V | D | DNA | CDR3
TRBJ2-3 | - | TRBV25-1 | - | TGTGCCAGCAGTAGGGGAGGGGGGAGCACAGATACGCAGTATTTT | CASSRGGGSTDTQYF
TRBJ1-1 | - | TRBV9 | TRBD1 | TGTGCCAGCAGCACTCAAACAGGGGTGGCTGAAGCTTTCTTT | CASSTQTGVAEAFF
TRBJ1-2 | - | TRBV30 | - | TGTGCCTGGAGTGGCGGACTACACTATGGCTACACCTTC | CAWSGGLHYGYTF
TRBJ1-2 | once | TRBV10-1 | - | TGCGGAGGACAGCCCATTTTAGGCTACACCTTC | CGGQPILGYTF
TRBJ1-2 | once | TRBV7-2 | - | TGTGCCAGCAGCTTAAAAGGGGTTGGCTACACCTTC | CASSLKGVGYTF
TRBJ2-3 | - | TRBV24-1 | TRBD1 | TGTGCCACCAGTGATTACTGGGACAGAAACACAGATACGCAGTATTTT | CATSDYWDRNTDTQYF
TRBJ1-2 | - | TRBV6-5 | TRBD1 | TGTGCCAGCAGACCACAGGGGGCGTGGGGTCACACCTTC | CASRPQGAWGHTF
TRBJ1-6 | once | TRBV30 | TRBD1 | TGTGCCTGGAGTGTACGGGTCAGGGGGTATGATTCACCCCTCCACTTT | CAWSVRVRGYDSPLHF
TRBJ2-7 | - | TRBV6-5 | TRBD1 | TGTGCCAGCAGGCCCCGGGACAGGACCTACGAGCAGTACTTC | CASRPRDRTYEQYF
TRBJ1-4 | once | TRBV6-5 | - | TGTGCCAGCAGGGCCCTGATGACAACTAATGAAAAACTGTTTTTT | CASRALMTTNEKLFF
TRBJ2-7 | - | TRBV11-3 | TRBD1 | TGTGCCAGCAGCTTAGTACAGGGGAAGAGGTACGAGCAGTACTTC | CASSLVQGKRYEQYF
TRBJ2-7 | few | TRBV6-2/TRBV6-3 | - | TGTGCCAGCAGTTACTCAGGTCCAGGGTTCCACGAGCAGTACTTC | CASSYSGPGFHEQYF
TRBJ2-3 | - | TRBV4-1 | TRBD2 | TGCGCCAGCAGCCAGGCGGGGAGTCGGACTAGACTCACCCTTACGCAGTATTTT | CASSQAGSRTRLTLTQYF
TRBJ1-2 | once | TRBV6-5 | - | TGTGCCAGCTGGGGAGGCTATGGCTACACCTTC | CASWGGYGYTF
TRBJ1-1 | - | TRBV11-2 | - | TGTGCCAGCAGCGGGGGGGGGATCACTGAAGCTTTCTTT | CASSGGGITEAFF
TRBJ1-1 | - | TRBV27 | - | TGTGCCAGCAGTTTAGACAGATACACTGAAGCTTTCTTT | CASSLDRYTEAFF
TRBJ1-2 | - | TRBV19 | TRBD1 | TGTGCCAGTAGTATATTTCCGGGACAGTTTAACTATGGCTACACCTTC | CASSIFPGQFNYGYTF
TRBJ2-7 | - | TRBV4-1 | TRBD2 | TGCGCCAGCAGCCAAGACGGACTAGCGTTAGACGAGCAGTACTTC | CASSQDGLALDEQYF
TRBJ2-5 | - | TRBV5-1 | - | TGCGCCAGCAGCTTACGGGAAGAGACCCAGTACTTC | CASSLREETQYF
TRBJ2-1 | - | TRBV30 | TRBD1 | TGTGCCTGGAGTGTCAGGACAGGGACCCTCTACAATGAGCAGTTCTTC | CAWSVRTGTLYNEQFF
TRBJ2-3 | - | TRBV9 | TRBD2 | TGTGCCAGCAGCTTTCGGGGGGCAGATACGCAGTATTTT | CASSFRGADTQYF
TRBJ2-3 | - | TRBV24-1 | - | TGTGCCACCGGACAGACCACAGATACGCAGTATTTT | CATGQTTDTQYF
TRBJ2-7 | - | TRBV4-3 | - | TGCGCCAGCAGCGCGAGGTTGGGTCCTTACGAGCAGTACTTC | CASSARLGPYEQYF
TRBJ2-6 | - | TRBV7-9 | TRBD1 | TGTGCCAGCAGCTTAACAGGGGGCGTTTCTGGGGCCAACGTCCTGACTTTC | CASSLTGGVSGANVLTF
TRBJ2-1 | - | TRBV3-1/TRBV3-2 | TRBD2 | TGTGCCAGCAGCCAAGTAGCGGGGTACAATGAGCAGTTCTTC | CASSQVAGYNEQFF
TRBJ2-6 | - | TRBV7-9 | TRBD1 | TGTGCCAGCAGCTGGGGGACAGGGCCGTCCCCTGGGGCCAACGTCCTGACTTTC | CASSWGTGPSPGANVLTF
TRBJ2-7 | - | TRBV10-2 | - | TGCGCCAGCAGTGAGTCAGGGGGAAACGAGCAGTACTTC | CASSESGGNEQYF
TRBJ1-2 | - | TRBV7-2 | - | TGTGCCAGCAGCTTAGGGACAGCTCTCTATGGCTACACCTTC | CASSLGTALYGYTF
TRBJ2-5 | once | TRBV19 | TRBD1 | TGTGCCAGTAGTTTGGGACAGGGTCAAGAGACCCAGTACTTC | CASSLGQGQETQYF
TRBJ2-3 | once | TRBV7-2 | - | TGTGCCAGCAGCCGAGACACCACAGATACGCAGTATTTT | CASSRDTTDTQYF
TRBJ2-7 | - | TRBV19 | - | TGTGCCAGTAGTAACAGCTACGAGCAGTACTTC | CASSNSYEQYF
TRBJ1-3 | - | TRBV10-3 | TRBD1 | TGTGCCATCAGTGCAGAGGACAGGGTCTTTACTGGAAACACCATATATTTT | CAISAEDRVFTGNTIYF
TRBJ2-7 | - | TRBV19 | TRBD2 | TGTGCCAGCGCCCGGGGGGTTTCCTACGAGCAGTACTTC | CASARGVSYEQYF
TRBJ1-1 | - | TRBV5-6 | - | TGTGCCAGCAGCCGGGAACTCGACAGGGAAGCTTTCTTT | CASSRELDREAFF
TRBJ1-6 | - | TRBV18 | - | TGTGCCAGCTCAGCACAGGGAGGGAGTAATTCACCCCTCCACTTT | CASSAQGGSNSPLHF
TRBJ2-1 | - | TRBV5-4 | TRBD1 | TGTGCCAGCAGCCCAAGGACAGGAAATGAGCAGTTCTTC | CASSPRTGNEQFF
TRBJ2-3 | - | TRBV5-6 | - | TGTGCCAGCAGCTTGCTAGCCGGGAGCACAGATACGCAGTATTTT | CASSLLAGSTDTQYF
TRBJ1-6 | - | TRBV5-1 | - | TGCGCCAGCAGCTTGGATAACAGGGATAATTCACCCCTCCACTTT | CASSLDNRDNSPLHF
TRBJ2-1 | few | TRBV11-3 | TRBD2 | TGTGCCAGCAGCCCGGGGGGACGGGGGGACAATGAGCAGTTCTTC | CASSPGGRGDNEQFF
TRBJ2-1 | once | TRBV13 | TRBD2 | TGTGCCAGCAGCTTATCTCGGGCTAGCGGGGCGCTAAATGAGCAGTTCTTC | CASSLSRASGALNEQFF
TRBJ1-1 | - | TRBV6-2/TRBV6-3 | - | TGTGCCAGCAGTTACAATATATTGAACACTGAAGCTTTCTTT | CASSYNILNTEAFF
TRBJ2-3 | - | TRBV2 | TRBD2 | TGTGCCAGCAGGGAAAGCGGGGGAACCGGGGGTACGCAGTATTTT | CASRESGGTGGTQYF
TRBJ1-3 | - | TRBV4-2 | TRBD1 | TGTGCCAGCAGCCAAGACTACAACCCGACAGGGATCTCTGGAAACACCATATATTTT | CASSQDYNPTGISGNTIYF
TRBJ2-7 | - | TRBV20-1 | TRBD1 | TGCAGTGCTAGTGGGACAGCTACTTACGAGCAGTACTTC | CSASGTATYEQYF
TRBJ2-3 | - | TRBV11-1 | - | TGTGCCAGCAGCTTACCAGGCCGCACAGATACGCAGTATTTT | CASSLPGRTDTQYF
TRBJ2-3 | many | TRBV2 | - | TGTGCCAGCAGTGAAATGTCGGACTACCTGAGCACAGATACGCAGTATTTT | CASSEMSDYLSTDTQYF
TRBJ1-6 | - | TRBV6-5 | - | TGTGCCAGCAGCAGGGTATGGGGTTCACCCCTCCACTTT | CASSRVWGSPLHF
TRBJ1-3 | - | TRBV4-3 | - | TGCGCCAGCAGCCAAGTTTGGGGAGACACCATATATTTT | CASSQVWGDTIYF
TRBJ1-2 | - | TRBV5-1 | TRBD1 | TGCGCCAGCAGCTTGGCCGCGACAGGGGCCCTCTATGGCTACACCTTC | CASSLAATGALYGYTF